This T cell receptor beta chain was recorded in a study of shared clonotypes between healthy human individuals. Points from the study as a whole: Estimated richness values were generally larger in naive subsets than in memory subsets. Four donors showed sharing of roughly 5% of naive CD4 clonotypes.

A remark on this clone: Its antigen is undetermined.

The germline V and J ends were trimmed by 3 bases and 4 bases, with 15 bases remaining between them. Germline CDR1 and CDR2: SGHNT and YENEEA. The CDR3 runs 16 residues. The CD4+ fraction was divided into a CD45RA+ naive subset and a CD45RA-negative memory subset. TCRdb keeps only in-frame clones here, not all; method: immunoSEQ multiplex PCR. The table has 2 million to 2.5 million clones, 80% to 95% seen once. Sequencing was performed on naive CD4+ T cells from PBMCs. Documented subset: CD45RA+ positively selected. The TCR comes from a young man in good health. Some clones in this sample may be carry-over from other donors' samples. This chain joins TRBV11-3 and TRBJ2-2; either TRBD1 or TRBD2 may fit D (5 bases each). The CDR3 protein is CASSFARGTLTGELFF. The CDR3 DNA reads TGTGCCAGCAGCTTCGCGAGAGGGACCCTCACCGGGGAGCTGTTTTTT.